Reported below is one T cell receptor beta chain. Its antigen remains unidentified. The data are from a study of OX40 agonist ivuxolimab in advanced cancers. For the study at large: Partial responses were achieved by three patients: one hepatocellular carcinoma, two cutaneous melanoma. Study-wide findings and caveats: Some nonresponders additionally presented with little normalized T-cell clonal expansion. Clones of CD4+ and CD8+ blood T cells grew by week 6 at doses of 0.1 to 3.0 mg/kg.

Here immunoSEQ multiplex PCR was the method, and the copy in TCRdb shows in-frame clones only, minus some. The top ten clones hold 0.25% to 0.3% of a sample with 70,000 or so clones, just over 90% of them seen once. Germline CDR1 reads LNHDA; CDR2 reads SQIVND (reference sequence). This CDR3 has 12 amino acids. Trimming cost V 5 bases and J 6 bases, with 11 bases left between them. Blood specimens came from baseline, cycle 4 day 1, and cycle 7 day 1. The sequence derives from an adult with an advanced solid tumor such as melanoma, head and neck, liver or kidney cancer. V gene TRBV19 combines with J gene TRBJ2-7; D is uncertain. Sequencing was performed on CD4+ or CD8+ T cells sorted from blood, taken in a trial of the OX40 agonist ivuxolimab. DNA of the CDR3: TGTGCCAGTAGTCGATCAGGTAGCGAGCAGTACTTC. This codes for CASSRSGSEQYF.